This TCR beta chain derives from a study of cytomegalovirus exposure and HLA in healthy donors. Concerning this clone itself: The antigen is undetermined.

Notes on the study in general: As was reported, the HLA-A and HLA-B alleles of most subjects were accurately predicted from TCR beta sequences. In a later analysis, V- and J-gene trimming of beta chains associated with a DCLRE1C missense variant, replicated independently. A later analysis associated approximately 17,000 TCR beta sequences with HLA alleles at a 0.05 false discovery rate.

Primers: 60 Vbeta forward and 13 Jbeta reverse. Data came from immunoSEQ multiplex PCR; TCRdb stores just in-frame clones and leaves some out. The repertoire consists of about 160,000 clones, with 87% occurring once and the leading ten covering about 0.93%. J was trimmed by 3 bases and V by 1 base; bases with no gene match: 6. Germline V gene data show CDR1 as MNHNS and CDR2 as SASEGT. The CDR3 contains 15 residues. The source material was PBMCs. The V gene is TRBV6-1, the J gene TRBJ2-7; TRBD2 matches 7 bases. This sequence was found in a woman in her thirties in good health and CMV-seronegative. The CDR3 loop is CASSEGSSGFYEQYF. CDR3 nucleotide sequence: TGTGCCAGCAGTGAAGGTTCTAGCGGATTCTACGAGCAGTACTTC.